The 5 T cell receptor beta chains in this list originate from one sample, sequenced in a study of regulatory T cells in long-lasting Graves disease. For TCR beta, libraries came from iRepertoire HTBI primers and Arm-PCR of CDR3 regions. TCRdb reprocessed the multiplex PCR reads with MiXCR, giving one entry per CDR3 protein. This table has around 480,000 distinct CDR3 sequences, around 16% appearing once. Indicated time point: newly diagnosed GD, antithyroid drugs for less than 3 months. Extracted PBMC RNA gave rise to the TCR library. These records were also assigned to another study, of T cells in Graves' hyperthyroidism and ophthalmopathy.

Material: peripheral blood mononuclear cells (PBMCs), obtained at new diagnosis, from a patient treated with antithyroid drugs. The source is a woman aged 40 to 65 with Graves disease.

The table lists this clonotype with many counts. This chain joins TRBV7-9 and TRBJ2-1; 9 positions agree with TRBD1. V shed 3 bases and J 7 bases; nucleotides not matched to a gene: 13. CDR1 and CDR2 (germline): SEHNR, FQNEAQ (reference sequence). The CDR3 is 17 amino acids. DNA for the CDR3: TGTGCCAGCAGCTTGGGGACAGGGTCACCGGGCATAAATGAGCAGTTCTTC. Protein sequence: CASSLGTGSPGINEQFF.

This clonotype was observed at least ten times. J is TRBJ2-3 and V is TRBV28, with no clear D. This CDR3 contains 16 residues. The V and J ends lost 5 bases and 1 base respectively, with 16 bases between them. The V gene's germline CDR1 is MDHEN and CDR2 SYDVKM. The CDR3 loop is CASSHRLGLGTDTQYF. In DNA form, the CDR3 reads TGTGCCAGCAGTCATAGGCTTGGCCTCGGCACAGATACGCAGTATTTT. The complete variable domain, with remaining parts taken from reference TRBV28 and TRBJ2-3, reads DVKVTQSSRYLVKRTGEKVFLECVQDMDHENMFWYRQDPGLGLRLIYFSYDVKMKEKGDIPEGYSVSREKKERFSLILESASTNQTSMYLCASSHRLGLGTDTQYFGPGTRLTVL.

The chain links TRBV6-1 to TRBJ1-5; 9 bases are a match to TRBD1. Trimming removed 6 bases from V and 5 bases from J; junction bases left unmatched: 2. CDR3 length: 13 residues. The germline CDR1 and CDR2 sequences are MNHNS and SASEGT. The CDR3 DNA is TGTGCCAGCAGACGGGACAGGGATCAGCCCCAGCATTTT. Its protein is CASRRDRDQPQHF.

About this clonotype: One end of the junction is discordant with germline, which a read error may explain. The chain combines TRBV5-1 with TRBJ2-1; no clear D. The V gene's germline CDR1 is SGHRS and CDR2 YFSETQ. The CDR3 runs to 15 residues. The CDR3 DNA reads as TGCGCCAGCAGCCTCCTTGCGGAACAATACAATGGGCAGTTCTTC. Protein product: CASSLLAEQYNGQFF.

As regards this clonotype: A much larger clone is a single base away; this may be a read error. The V call is TRBV7-3, the J call TRBJ2-1; 7 bases agree with TRBD2. CDR3 length equals 14 residues. J lost 9 bases, V lost 6 bases, and 11 bases had no gene match. Per germline, CDR1 SGHTA and CDR2 FQGTGA. The CDR3 loop reads CASRDTRGGSEQFF. In nucleotides, the CDR3 is TGTGCCAGCAGGGACACTAGGGGAGGGAGTGAGCAGTTCTTC. Supplemented by reference TRBV7-3 and TRBJ2-1, the full variable domain reads GAGVSQTPSNKVTEKGKYVELRCDPISGHTALYWYRQSLGQGPEFLIYFQGTGAADDSGLPNDRFFAVRPEGSVSTLKIQRTERGDSAVYLCASRDTRGGSEQFFGPGTRLTVL.